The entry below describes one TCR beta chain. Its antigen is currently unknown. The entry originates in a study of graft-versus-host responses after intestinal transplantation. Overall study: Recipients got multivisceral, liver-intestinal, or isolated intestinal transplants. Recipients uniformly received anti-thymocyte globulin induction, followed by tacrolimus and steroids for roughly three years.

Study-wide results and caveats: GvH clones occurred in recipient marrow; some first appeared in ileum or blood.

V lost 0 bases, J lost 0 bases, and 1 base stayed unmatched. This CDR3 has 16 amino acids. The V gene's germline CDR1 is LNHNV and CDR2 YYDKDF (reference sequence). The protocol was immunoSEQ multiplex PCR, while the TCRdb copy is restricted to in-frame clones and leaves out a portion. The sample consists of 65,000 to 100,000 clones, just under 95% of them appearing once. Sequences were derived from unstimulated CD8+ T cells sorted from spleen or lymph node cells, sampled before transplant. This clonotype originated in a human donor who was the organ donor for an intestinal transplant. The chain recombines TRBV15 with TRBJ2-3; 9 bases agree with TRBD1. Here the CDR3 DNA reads TGTGCCACCAGCAGAGAAGGACAGGGGAGCACAGATACGCAGTATTTT. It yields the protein CATSREGQGSTDTQYF.